Included here is one TCR beta chain sequence, with context. Its antigen remains unidentified. No base-level quality is on record; no much larger clone is a single base apart. The sample originates from a study of technical replicates of blood from several donors (TCRdb year 2017). Via the germline V gene (reference sequence), CDR1 is GTSNPN and CDR2 SVGIG. Counted from cysteine to phenylalanine, this CDR3 has 12 amino acids. The entry retains the CDR3 DNA only, 36 bases that are in frame from base 1. V is pared back by 4 bases and J by 5 bases, with 11 bases lying between the germline termini. Libraries were prepared through the immunoSEQ multiplex PCR assay. TCRdb holds this immuneACCESS table with in-frame rearrangements only. Some clones are missing; in checked studies, unresolved V genes explain under half, and the rest has no known cause. Within this sample are 70,000 to 90,000 clones, with 90% to 95% of them counted one time only. The ten largest clones add up to approximately 0.4% of the sample.

The receptor's source is a human donor in good health. The V and J segments used are TRBV30 and TRBJ2-5; no D segment can be confidently identified. Sequenced: T cells isolated from PBMCs. DNA sequence: TGTGCCTGGAAAGGTGACACCGAGACCCAGTACTTC. Its coded protein is CAWKGDTETQYF.